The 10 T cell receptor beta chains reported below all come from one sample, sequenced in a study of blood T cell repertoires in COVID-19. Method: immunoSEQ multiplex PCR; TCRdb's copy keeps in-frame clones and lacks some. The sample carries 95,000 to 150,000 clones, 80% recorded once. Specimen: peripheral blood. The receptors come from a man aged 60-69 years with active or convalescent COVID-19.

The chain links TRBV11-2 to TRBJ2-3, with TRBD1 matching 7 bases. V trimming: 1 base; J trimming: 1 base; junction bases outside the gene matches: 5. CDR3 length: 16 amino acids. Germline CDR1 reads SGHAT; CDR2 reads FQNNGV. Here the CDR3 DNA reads TGTGCCAGCAGCTTAGCTGACAGGGTCGGCACAGATACGCAGTATTTT. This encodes CASSLADRVGTDTQYF.

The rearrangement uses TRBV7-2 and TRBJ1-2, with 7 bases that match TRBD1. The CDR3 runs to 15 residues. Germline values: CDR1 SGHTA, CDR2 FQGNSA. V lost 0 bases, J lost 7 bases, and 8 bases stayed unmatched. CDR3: CASSLALGKGAGYTF. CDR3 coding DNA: TGTGCCAGCAGCTTAGCGCTTGGGAAGGGGGCTGGCTACACCTTC.

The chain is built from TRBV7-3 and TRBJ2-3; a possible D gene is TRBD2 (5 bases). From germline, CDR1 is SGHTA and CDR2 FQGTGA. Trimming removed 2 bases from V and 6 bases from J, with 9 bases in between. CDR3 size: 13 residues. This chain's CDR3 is CASSLGSPDTQYF. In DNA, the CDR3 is TGTGCCAGCAGCTTAGGGAGCCCGGATACGCAGTATTTT.

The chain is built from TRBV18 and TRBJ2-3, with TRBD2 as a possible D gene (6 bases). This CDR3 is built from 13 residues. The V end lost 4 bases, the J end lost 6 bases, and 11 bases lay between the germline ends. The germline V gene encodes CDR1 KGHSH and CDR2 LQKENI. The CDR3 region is CASSQGRGDTQYF. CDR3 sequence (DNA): TGTGCCAGCTCACAGGGCCGGGGGGATACGCAGTATTTT.

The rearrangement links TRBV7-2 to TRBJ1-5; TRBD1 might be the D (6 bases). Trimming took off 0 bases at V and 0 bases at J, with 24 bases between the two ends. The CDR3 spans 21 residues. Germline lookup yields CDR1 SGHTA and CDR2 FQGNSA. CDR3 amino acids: CASSLAGMPFRGSYSNQPQHF. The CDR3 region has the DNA TGTGCCAGCAGCTTAGCTGGGATGCCATTCAGGGGATCCTATAGCAATCAGCCCCAGCATTTT.

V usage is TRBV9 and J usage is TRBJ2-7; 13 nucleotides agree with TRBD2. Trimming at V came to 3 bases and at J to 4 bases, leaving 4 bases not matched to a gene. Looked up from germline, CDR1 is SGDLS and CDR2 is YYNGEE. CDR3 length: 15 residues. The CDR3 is CASSAGLAGTYEQYF. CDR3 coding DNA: TGTGCCAGCAGCGCGGGACTAGCGGGAACATACGAGCAGTACTTC.

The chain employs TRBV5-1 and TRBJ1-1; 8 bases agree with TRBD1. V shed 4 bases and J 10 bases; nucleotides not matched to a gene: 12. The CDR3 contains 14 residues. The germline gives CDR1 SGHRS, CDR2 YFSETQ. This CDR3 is CASSPTQGAMGAFF. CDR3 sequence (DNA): TGCGCCAGCAGCCCAACTCAGGGGGCTATGGGAGCTTTCTTT.

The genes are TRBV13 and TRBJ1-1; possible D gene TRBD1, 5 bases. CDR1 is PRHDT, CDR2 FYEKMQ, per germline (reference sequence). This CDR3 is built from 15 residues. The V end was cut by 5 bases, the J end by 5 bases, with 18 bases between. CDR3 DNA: TGTGCCAGCAGCCCGAGACACACCCAGGGTACTGAAGCTTTCTTT. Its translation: CASSPRHTQGTEAFF.

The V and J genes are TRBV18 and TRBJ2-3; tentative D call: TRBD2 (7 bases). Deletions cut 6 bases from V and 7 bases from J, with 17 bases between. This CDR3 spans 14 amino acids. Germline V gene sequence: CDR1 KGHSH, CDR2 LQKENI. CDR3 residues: CASSEGGATNTQYF. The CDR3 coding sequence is TGTGCCAGCTCTGAAGGGGGGGCCACGAATACGCAGTATTTT.

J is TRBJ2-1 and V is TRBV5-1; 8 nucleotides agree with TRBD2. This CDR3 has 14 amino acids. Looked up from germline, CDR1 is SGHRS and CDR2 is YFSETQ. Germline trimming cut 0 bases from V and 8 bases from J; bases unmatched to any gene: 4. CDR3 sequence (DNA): TGCGCCAGCAGCTTGGGGCGGGAGGTCGATGAGCAGTTCTTC. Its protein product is CASSLGREVDEQFF.